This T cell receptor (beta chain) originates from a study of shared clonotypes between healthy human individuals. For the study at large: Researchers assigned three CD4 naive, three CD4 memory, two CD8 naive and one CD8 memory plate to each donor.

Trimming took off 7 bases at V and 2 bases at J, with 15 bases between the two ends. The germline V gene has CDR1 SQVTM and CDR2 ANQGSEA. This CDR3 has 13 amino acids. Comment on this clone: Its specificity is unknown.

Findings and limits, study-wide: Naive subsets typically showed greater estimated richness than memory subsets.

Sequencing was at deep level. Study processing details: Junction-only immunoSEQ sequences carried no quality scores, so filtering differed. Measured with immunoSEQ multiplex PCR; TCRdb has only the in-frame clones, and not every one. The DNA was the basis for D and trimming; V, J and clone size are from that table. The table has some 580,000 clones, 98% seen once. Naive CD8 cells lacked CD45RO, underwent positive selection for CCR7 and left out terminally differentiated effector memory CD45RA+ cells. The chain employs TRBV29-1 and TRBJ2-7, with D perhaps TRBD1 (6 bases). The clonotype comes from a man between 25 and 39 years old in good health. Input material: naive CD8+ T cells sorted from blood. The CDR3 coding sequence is TGCAGCGCACAGGGTTTGGGAACCTACGAGCAGTACTTC. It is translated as CSAQGLGTYEQYF.